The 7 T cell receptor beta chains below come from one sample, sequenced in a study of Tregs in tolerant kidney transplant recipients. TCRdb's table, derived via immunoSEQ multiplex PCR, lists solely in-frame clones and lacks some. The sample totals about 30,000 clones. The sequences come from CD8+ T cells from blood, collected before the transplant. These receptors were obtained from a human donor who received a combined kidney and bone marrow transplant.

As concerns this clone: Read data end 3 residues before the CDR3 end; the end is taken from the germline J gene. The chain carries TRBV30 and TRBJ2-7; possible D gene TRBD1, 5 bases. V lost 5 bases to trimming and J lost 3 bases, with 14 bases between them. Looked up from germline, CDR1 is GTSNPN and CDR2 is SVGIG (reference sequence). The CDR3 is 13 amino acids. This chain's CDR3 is CAWAFGQNYEQYF. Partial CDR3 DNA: TGTGCCTGGGCCTTCGGACAAAACTACGAG.

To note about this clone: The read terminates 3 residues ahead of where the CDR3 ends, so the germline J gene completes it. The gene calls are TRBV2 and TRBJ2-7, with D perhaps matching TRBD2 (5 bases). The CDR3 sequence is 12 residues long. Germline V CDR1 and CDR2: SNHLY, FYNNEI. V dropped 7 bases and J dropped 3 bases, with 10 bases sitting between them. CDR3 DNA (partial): TGTGCCAGCAATGGACTCGACTACGAG. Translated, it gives CASNGLDYE. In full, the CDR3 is CASNGLDYEQYF.

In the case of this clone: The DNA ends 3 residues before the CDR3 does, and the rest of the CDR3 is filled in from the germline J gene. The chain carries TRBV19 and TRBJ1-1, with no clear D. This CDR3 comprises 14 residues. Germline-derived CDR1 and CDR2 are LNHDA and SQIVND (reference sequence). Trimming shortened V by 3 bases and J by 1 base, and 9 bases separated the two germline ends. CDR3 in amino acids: CASSMGGRNTEAFF. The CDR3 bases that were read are TGTGCCAGTAGTATGGGTGGGCGGAACACTGAA.

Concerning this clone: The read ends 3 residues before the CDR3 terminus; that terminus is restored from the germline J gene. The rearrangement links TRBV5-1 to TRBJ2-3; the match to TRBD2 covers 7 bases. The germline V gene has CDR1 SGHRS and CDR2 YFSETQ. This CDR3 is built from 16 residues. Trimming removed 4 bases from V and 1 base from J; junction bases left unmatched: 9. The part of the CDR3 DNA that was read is TGCGCCAGCAGCCCAGGACTAGGCCCCCGCACAGATACG. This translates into CASSPGLGPRTDT. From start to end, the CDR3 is CASSPGLGPRTDTQYF. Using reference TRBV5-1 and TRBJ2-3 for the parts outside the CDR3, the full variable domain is KAGVTQTPRYLIKTRGQQVTLSCSPISGHRSVSWYQQTPGQGLQFLFEYFSETQRNKGNFPGRFSGRQFSNSRSEMNVSTLELGDSALYLCASSPGLGPRTDTQYFGPGTRLTVL.

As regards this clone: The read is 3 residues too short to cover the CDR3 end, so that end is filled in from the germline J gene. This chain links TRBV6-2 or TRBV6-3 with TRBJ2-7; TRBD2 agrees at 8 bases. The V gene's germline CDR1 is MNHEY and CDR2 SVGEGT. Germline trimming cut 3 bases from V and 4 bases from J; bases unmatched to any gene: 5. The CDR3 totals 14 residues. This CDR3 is CASSYRAGDYEQYF. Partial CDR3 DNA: TGTGCCAGCAGTTATCGAGCGGGAGATTACGAG.

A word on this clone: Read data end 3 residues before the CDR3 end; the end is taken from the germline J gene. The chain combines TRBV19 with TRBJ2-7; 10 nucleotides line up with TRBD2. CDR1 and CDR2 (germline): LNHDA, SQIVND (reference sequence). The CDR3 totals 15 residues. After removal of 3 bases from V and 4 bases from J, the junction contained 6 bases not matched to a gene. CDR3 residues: CASSMASGSLYEQYF. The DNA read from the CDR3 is TGTGCCAGTAGTATGGCTAGCGGGAGTCTTTACGAG.

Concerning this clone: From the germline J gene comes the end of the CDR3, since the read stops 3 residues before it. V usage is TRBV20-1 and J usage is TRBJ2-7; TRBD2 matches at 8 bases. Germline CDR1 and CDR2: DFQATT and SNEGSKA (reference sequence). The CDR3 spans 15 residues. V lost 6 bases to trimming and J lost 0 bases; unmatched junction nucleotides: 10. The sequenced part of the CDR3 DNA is TGCAGTGCCCCCGGGGTAGCGGGGTTCTCCTACGAG. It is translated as CSAPGVAGFSYE. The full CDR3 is CSAPGVAGFSYEQYF.